What follows is one TCR beta chain and its context. Its antigen is undetermined. This specimen comes from a study of T-cell reconstitution after alpha-beta-depleted transplantation in children. A library of TCRbeta sequences, prepared with unique molecular identifiers, was generated. One entry per CDR3 protein results from TCRdb running MiXCR on the PCR reads. The sample carries 250,000 to 300,000 distinct CDR3 sequences, 9.5% to 13% recorded once. Germline-derived CDR1 and CDR2 are SQVTM and ANQGSEA. V was trimmed by 6 bases and J by 8 bases, leaving 13 bases between them. The CDR3 loop spans 11 amino acids. Points from the study as a whole: At around two months after transplant, the alpha-beta T cells were reportedly derived from several hundred expanded clones that came from non-depleted graft cells.

This material consisted of PBMCs, taken before TCRalphabeta/CD19-depleted stem cell transplant. The receptor's source is a boy under two years old with acute myeloid leukemia, due to receive a stem cell transplant. V usage is TRBV29-1 and J usage is TRBJ1-2; D might be TRBD1 (6 bases). As DNA, the CDR3 is TGCAGCGTGGCCCGGGACATCGGCTACACCTTC. Its translation is CSVARDIGYTF.